This T cell receptor (beta chain) is from a study of shared clonotypes between healthy human individuals (dated by TCRdb to 2018 to 2021). About the full investigation: The cohort comprised two women and a few men aged 18 to 49 years. For each donor, CD4 naive and CD4 memory were each run on three plates, CD8 naive on two plates, and CD8 memory on one plate. To estimate repertoire size and how much clonotype sharing occurs between individuals, the study deeply sequenced the blood TCR repertoires of 4 to 6 healthy adults. Different laboratories and diverse techniques were used to prepare libraries and sequence TCR repertoires, to increase sequencing depth and limit assay-specific biases. Leukapheresis yielded between about 0.94 and 8.9 billion PBMCs per donor. Here is what the overall study found, with its caveats: Sampling was restricted to blood, and TCR repertoires in tissue are likely to differ from TCR repertoires in blood. Across a few donors, around 5.4% of naive CD4, 3% to 4% of naive CD8, about 2.3% of memory CD4, and 0.4% of memory CD8 clonotypes were shared. The small number of donors limited the genetic and exposure-history diversity represented. Naive subsets generally had larger estimated clonotype richness than memory subsets did. Pairwise subsampling led to the expectation that sequencing depth would affect the degree of clonotype sharing among donors. Rarefaction of sorted-subset datasets indicated incomplete sequencing despite the large sequencing depth. Compared with non-shared clonotypes, the clonotypes found in all four sorted-subset donors had higher generation probabilities.

In this sample, this clone turned up once. It lacks a known antigen. Base qualities are not provided; no much larger clone lies one nucleotide away. From its cysteine to its phenylalanine, the CDR3 spans 14 amino acids. Only the CDR3 portion is preserved as DNA: 42 bases, with reading frame beginning at the first base. Trimmed from V: 4 bases; trimmed from J: 6 bases; junction bases lacking a gene match: 7. Reading the germline V gene gives CDR1 KGHSH and CDR2 LQKENI. The donors were healthy, HIV-negative adults with no recently reported acute infections or vaccinations. All donors were Caucasian adults living in Nashville, Tennessee, USA. Magnetic negative selection was used to enrich CD4+ T cells, after which naive cells were positively selected on CD45RA and the negative fraction became the memory subset. After blood collection by leukapheresis, PBMCs were isolated using Ficoll-Histopaque density gradient centrifugation and then cryopreserved in the vapor phase of liquid nitrogen. Purity and quantity of every magnetically sorted T cell population were checked by analytical flow cytometry. Each sorted fraction had its genomic DNA isolated and then quantified by UV absorbance on a Nanodrop 2000c.

TCR CDR3 regions were amplified from genomic DNA by multiplex PCR using the deep immunoSEQ assay. Extracted genomic DNA from each cell subset was distributed evenly across all wells of several immunoSEQ 96-well plates, and each plate was treated as a replicate. For sorted subsets, approximately 200 ng of genomic DNA, equivalent to around 31,000 T cell genomes, went into each replicate PCR. Purified libraries were measured with a Qubit 3.0 fluorometer, size-checked on a Bioanalyzer 2100, and measured again with the KAPA Library Quantification kit. A separate single-read 150-cycle Illumina NextSeq 550 flow cell was used to sequence each immunoSEQ 96-well plate. From the authors' description of their analysis: The immunoSEQ output contained only junctional sequences without quality scores, so filtering could not match that applied to full-length reads. To assign V/J genes and CDR3, sequences were annotated using PyIR, a Python wrapper for IgBLAST v1.9, with IMGT germline references. Reads were removed for weak V/J assignments (E-value above 1e-6), missing CDR3, stop codons, out-of-frame junctions, or ambiguous translated residues. V3J clonotypes were defined as sequences sharing the same inferred V gene, J gene, and CDR3 amino acid sequence. The percentage overlap between two repertoires was calculated by dividing the number of shared unique clonotypes by the size of the smaller repertoire. Three approaches were used to assess repertoire richness: RTK rarefaction, the Chao1 estimator, and Recon v2.1 estimates of unobserved clonotypes. OLGA was used to compute generation probabilities for all TCRbeta clonotypes that the gDNA method yielded from several donors. The table was pulled from immuneACCESS by TCRdb, which kept in-frame rearrangements only. Such tables lose some clones; where checked, under half of the loss comes from unresolved V genes, and the rest has no known cause. For V, J and clone size, that table is used; D and trimming come from the DNA. Across this sample there are under 1,100,000 clones, with about three quarters seen only once. 1.4% of the sample is taken by the ten largest.

The sequence came from a man in his late teens or twenties in good health. Source material: memory CD4+ T cells sorted from blood. This sample's cell subset or site label indicates: CD45RA-negative fraction. The V gene is TRBV18 and the J gene is TRBJ1-1; TRBD1 aligns with 8 central bases. The CDR3 loop reads CASSQQGVDPEAFF. The nucleotide sequence reads TGTGCCAGCTCACAACAGGGGGTCGACCCTGAAGCTTTCTTT. The CDR3 plus the reference TRBV18 and TRBJ1-1 genes for the other parts give the full variable domain: NAGVMQNPRHLVRRRGQEARLRCSPMKGHSHVYWYRQLPEEGLKFMVYLQKENIIDESGMPKERFSAEFPKEGPSILRIQQVVRGDSAAYFCASSQQGVDPEAFFGQGTRLTVV.